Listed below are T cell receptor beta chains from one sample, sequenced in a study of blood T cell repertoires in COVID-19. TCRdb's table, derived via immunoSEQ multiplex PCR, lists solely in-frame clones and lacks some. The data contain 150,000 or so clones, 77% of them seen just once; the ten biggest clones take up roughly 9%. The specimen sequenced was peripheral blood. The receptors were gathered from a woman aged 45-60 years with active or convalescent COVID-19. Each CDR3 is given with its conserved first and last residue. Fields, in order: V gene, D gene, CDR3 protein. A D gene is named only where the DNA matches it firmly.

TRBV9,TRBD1,CASSAGTGRSYEQYF
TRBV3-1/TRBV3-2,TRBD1,CASSHGTGGDQPQHF
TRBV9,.,CASSVPTSYNEQFF
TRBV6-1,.,CASSEEDIMNTEAFF
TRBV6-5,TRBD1,CASSRDRFNQPQHF
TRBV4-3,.,CASSQDSAFGGPSGNTIYF
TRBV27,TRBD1,CASSRQGAYNEQFF
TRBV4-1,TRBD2,CASSLAGGEVDTQYF
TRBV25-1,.,CASSEQGRPYEQYF
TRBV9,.,CASSVGTGGTEAFF
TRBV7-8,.,CASSLTETYGYTF
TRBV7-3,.,CASSLLGADGELFF
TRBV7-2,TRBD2,CASSTRLAGGLSDTQYF
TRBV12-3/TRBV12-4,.,CASSLQPLTEQYF
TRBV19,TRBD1,CASSRDRAYARSGNTIYF
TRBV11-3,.,CASSLVSGSGTDTQYF
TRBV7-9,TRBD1,CASSPRQGIYEQYF
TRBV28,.,CASSLLGAGTQYF
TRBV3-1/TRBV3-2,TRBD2,CASSQDWGGNEQFF
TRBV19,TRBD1,CASSQGGNEKLFF
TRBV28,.,CATLILRGEGNTEAFF
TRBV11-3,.,CASSLGRAYNEQFF
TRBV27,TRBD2,CASSLGFRTSGGRGQETQYF
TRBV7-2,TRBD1,CASSLRLGDRGLEQYF
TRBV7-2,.,CASSLMGQGQGYTF
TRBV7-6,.,CASSSPRVVGGYTF
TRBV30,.,CAWSPRLAARGPPETQYF
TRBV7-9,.,CASSLGTGLQPQHF
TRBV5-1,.,CASRPVEVGSPLHF
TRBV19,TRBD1,CASSVRQGNEKLFF
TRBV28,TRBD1,CAGEQGAFEKLFF
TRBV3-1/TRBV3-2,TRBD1,CASSQNPGQTLGGYTF
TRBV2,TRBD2,CASTRDYPSYEQYF
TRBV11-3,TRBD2,CASSFGGDSYEQYF
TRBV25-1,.,CASSEFRGGGDTEAFF
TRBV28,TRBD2,CASTFGGLAALTDTQYF
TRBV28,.,CASSFWGRGGGYTF
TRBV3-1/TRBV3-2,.,CASSQSAGKVYGYTF
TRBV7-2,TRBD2,CASSLYPSGSPNNEQFF
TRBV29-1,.,CSVEGGADTQYF